This is a list of T cell receptor beta chains from one sample in a study of cytomegalovirus exposure and HLA in healthy donors. Assay: immunoSEQ multiplex PCR; the TCRdb copy retains only in-frame clones and omits some. The sample contains about 110,000 clones, around three quarters of which appear only once. The sequenced sample consisted of PBMCs. These receptors all come from a male donor in good health and CMV-seronegative. Each CDR3 is given with its conserved first and last residue. Each record gives: V gene, clone size, J gene, D gene, CDR3 DNA, CDR3 protein. D genes are given only for firm matches. Size tells how often a clone was seen (once, few, many) or the class of an expanded clone, and some rows leave it out.

TRBV28	few	TRBJ2-1	-	TGTGCCAGCAGGGGGAGACAAGGAGACAAGCAGTTCTTC	CASRGRQGDKQFF
TRBV27	-	TRBJ2-7	TRBD2	TGTGCCAGCAGTTTATCGATAGCGGGAGGCGTCTACGAGCAGTACTTC	CASSLSIAGGVYEQYF
TRBV5-1	-	TRBJ2-7	TRBD1	TGCGCCAGCAGTATTGGGACAGGGAAGTACGAGCAGTACTTC	CASSIGTGKYEQYF
TRBV7-9	once	TRBJ2-2	TRBD1	TGTGCCAGCAGCCGCGGGACAGGGGGCGAAGGGGAGCTGTTTTTT	CASSRGTGGEGELFF
TRBV6-5	-	TRBJ2-6	-	TGTGCCAGCAGTTCTATCCATTCTGGGGCCAACGTCCTGACTTTC	CASSSIHSGANVLTF
TRBV25-1	-	TRBJ2-7	TRBD2	TGTGCCAGCAGGTTTGATCGGGAGGGTGGCTACGAGCAGTACTTC	CASRFDREGGYEQYF
TRBV5-4	few	TRBJ1-2	-	TGTGCCAGCAGCTTCGGACAGCAAGATGCCGGCTACACCTTC	CASSFGQQDAGYTF
TRBV6-1	-	TRBJ2-3	TRBD2	TGTGCCAGCAGTGGACTAGCGGGAAGTGCAGATACGCAGTATTTT	CASSGLAGSADTQYF
TRBV11-2	-	TRBJ2-7	-	TGTGCCAGCAGCGCTACCGGGACCTACCTGGGAGGGCAGTACTTC	CASSATGTYLGGQYF
TRBV18	-	TRBJ2-5	TRBD1	TGTGCCAGCTCACCGACAGGGGGACAAGAGACCCAGTACTTC	CASSPTGGQETQYF
TRBV10-2	-	TRBJ2-7	TRBD2	TGCGCCAGCAGTGACTCTAGCGGGAGGTCGTGGGTCGAGCAGTACTTC	CASSDSSGRSWVEQYF
TRBV6-5	-	TRBJ2-7	-	TGTGCCAGCAAGGGGCATAACGAGCAGTACTTC	CASKGHNEQYF
TRBV18	-	TRBJ1-1	-	TGTGCCAGCTCACAACAGGGTATCAACACTGAAGCTTTCTTT	CASSQQGINTEAFF
TRBV19	once	TRBJ2-3	-	TGTGCCAGCTCTCAGGGTAACCAGGCAGATACGCAGTATTTT	CASSQGNQADTQYF
TRBV27	-	TRBJ1-1	-	TGTGCCAGCAGTTTCGACAGATACACTGAAGCTTTCTTT	CASSFDRYTEAFF
TRBV30	once	TRBJ1-1	-	TGTGCCTGGAGTGCCGGGGGGAACACTGAAGCTTTCTTT	CAWSAGGNTEAFF
TRBV5-4	-	TRBJ2-1	-	TGTGCCAGCAGCTTGGCCTTGACTAGATCCCGCGATGAGCAGTTCTTC	CASSLALTRSRDEQFF
TRBV5-6	-	TRBJ2-7	-	TGTGCCAGCACCCTTGGAGGTACCCCCTACGAGCAGTACTTC	CASTLGGTPYEQYF
TRBV7-9	few	TRBJ1-4	TRBD1	TGTGCCAGCAGCTTAGCGTTGGGACAGGGAAAAGCTAATGAAAAACTGTTTTTT	CASSLALGQGKANEKLFF
TRBV5-1	-	TRBJ2-7	TRBD2	TGCGCCAGCAGCTTGGTTACTAGCGGGGAACCTTCCTACGAGCAGTACTTC	CASSLVTSGEPSYEQYF
TRBV10-1	few	TRBJ2-1	TRBD2	TGCGCCAGCAGTGAGGAGAAGGGACTAGCGGGAGCGGGGAATGAGCAGTTCTTC	CASSEEKGLAGAGNEQFF
TRBV28	-	TRBJ1-5	TRBD1	TGTGCCAGCCACAGGGGTCTTTTACAGCCCCAGCATTTT	CASHRGLLQPQHF
TRBV30	-	TRBJ1-1	TRBD1	TGTGCCTGGGACAGGGTGGCCACTGAAGCTTTCTTT	CAWDRVATEAFF
TRBV5-1	-	TRBJ2-3	TRBD1	TGCGCCAGCAGCTTGGGGGACAGGGATACGCAGTATTTT	CASSLGDRDTQYF
TRBV7-9	-	TRBJ2-3	TRBD2	TGTGCCAGCAGCCAGACTAGCGGGAGGGGAGATACGCAGTATTTT	CASSQTSGRGDTQYF
TRBV6-5	-	TRBJ2-7	-	TGTGCCAGCACCCTAACAGGGATCCCCGACGAGCAGTACTTC	CASTLTGIPDEQYF
TRBV28	-	TRBJ2-7	TRBD2	TGTGCCAGCATCCTAGCGGGAGGGCCCTTAGAAGAGCAGTACTTC	CASILAGGPLEEQYF
TRBV19	-	TRBJ2-3	TRBD1	TGTGCCAGCAAAGACAGGGGGTTGACAGATACGCAGTATTTT	CASKDRGLTDTQYF
TRBV10-3	-	TRBJ2-3	TRBD2	TGTGCCATCAGTGGGACTAGCGGGGCTAGCACAGATACGCAGTATTTT	CAISGTSGASTDTQYF
TRBV27	-	TRBJ1-1	-	TGTGCCAGCAGTCTTGGGGCGAACACTGAAGCTTTCTTT	CASSLGANTEAFF
TRBV2	-	TRBJ2-2	TRBD2	TGTGCCAGCAGTGATTTGGGTAGCGGGACGTCCGGGGAGCTGTTTTTT	CASSDLGSGTSGELFF
TRBV18	-	TRBJ2-7	TRBD2	TGTGCCAGCTCACCTCTAGCGGGAGCCCGGGAGCAGTACTTC	CASSPLAGAREQYF
TRBV6-1	-	TRBJ1-4	-	TGTGCCAGCGACGCCGGGTCGAGTAATGAAAAACTGTTTTTT	CASDAGSSNEKLFF
TRBV28	-	TRBJ2-7	-	TGTGCCAGCGGGGACACAACCAGCTACGAGCAGTACTTC	CASGDTTSYEQYF
TRBV15	-	TRBJ2-3	TRBD2	TGTGCCACCAGCAGAGATAGGGCTGTCGTAGCGGGAAAGGCAGATACGCAGTATTTT	CATSRDRAVVAGKADTQYF
TRBV5-4	-	TRBJ1-2	-	TGTGCCAGCAGCTCTTCAGGGGAGAGTCGCTATGGCTACACCTTC	CASSSSGESRYGYTF
TRBV29-1	-	TRBJ1-5	-	TGCAGCGTTGGCGAGGACAGTAATCAGCCCCAGCATTTT	CSVGEDSNQPQHF
TRBV23-1	few	TRBJ2-7	TRBD2	TGCGCCAGCAGCTCCTCTAGCGGGAAAGACTACGAGCAGTACTTC	CASSSSSGKDYEQYF
TRBV6-6	few	TRBJ2-1	TRBD2	TGTGCCAGCGGTTTAAGCGGGAGGACTAATGAGCAGTTCTTC	CASGLSGRTNEQFF
TRBV5-1	few	TRBJ2-6	TRBD1	TGCGCCAGCAAGACCGACAGGGCTGGGGCCAACGTCCTGACTTTC	CASKTDRAGANVLTF
TRBV9	-	TRBJ2-2	-	TGTGCCAGCAGCGTAGCCCGCCTCGCGGGCGCGAACACCGGGGAGCTGTTTTTT	CASSVARLAGANTGELFF
TRBV19	-	TRBJ1-1	-	TGTGCCAGTAGTATAGATTCCCGGACTGAAGCTTTCTTT	CASSIDSRTEAFF
TRBV27	-	TRBJ2-1	TRBD2	TGTGCCAGCAGTCTAGCGGGAGGGTACAATGAGCAGTTCTTC	CASSLAGGYNEQFF
TRBV6-1	-	TRBJ1-2	TRBD1	TGTGCCAGCAGTGACTACGCAGGGGGCAGTGGCTACACCTTC	CASSDYAGGSGYTF
TRBV5-1	-	TRBJ2-3	-	TGCGCCAGCCAGACGGGGGAGAGCACAGATACGCAGTATTTT	CASQTGESTDTQYF